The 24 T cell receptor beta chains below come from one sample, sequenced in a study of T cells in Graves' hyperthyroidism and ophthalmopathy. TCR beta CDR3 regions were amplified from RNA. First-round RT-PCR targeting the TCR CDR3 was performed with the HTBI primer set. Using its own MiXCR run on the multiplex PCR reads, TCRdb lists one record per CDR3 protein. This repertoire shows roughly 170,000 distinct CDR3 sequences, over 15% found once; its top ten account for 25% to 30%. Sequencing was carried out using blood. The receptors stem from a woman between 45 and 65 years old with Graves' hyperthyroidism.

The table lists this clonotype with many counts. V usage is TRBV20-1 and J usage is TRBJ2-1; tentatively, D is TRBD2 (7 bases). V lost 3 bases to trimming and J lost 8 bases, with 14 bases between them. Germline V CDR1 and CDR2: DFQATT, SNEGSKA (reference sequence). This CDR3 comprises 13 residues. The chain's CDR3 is CSASRGAFDEQFF. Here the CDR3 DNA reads TGCAGTGCTAGCCGGGGGGCGTTTGATGAGCAGTTCTTC.

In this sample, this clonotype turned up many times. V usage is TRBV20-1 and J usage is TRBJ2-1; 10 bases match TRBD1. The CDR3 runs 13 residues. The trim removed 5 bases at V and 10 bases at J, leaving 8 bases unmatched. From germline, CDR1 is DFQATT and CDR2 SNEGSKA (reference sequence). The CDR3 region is CSAEDRGLREQFF. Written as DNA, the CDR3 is TGCAGTGCTGAAGACAGGGGGCTTAGGGAGCAGTTCTTC.

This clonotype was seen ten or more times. The CDR3 protein is CSVGPSLHGYTF. The CDR3 coding sequence is TGCAGCGTTGGGCCCTCCTTGCATGGCTACACCTTC. This chain connects TRBV29-1 to TRBJ1-2; D not resolved. V lost 4 bases to trimming and J lost 6 bases, with 12 bases between them. Looked up from germline, CDR1 is SQVTM and CDR2 is ANQGSEA. The CDR3 runs 12 residues. The variable domain in full, completed from reference TRBV29-1 and TRBJ1-2, reads SAVISQKPSRDICQRGTSLTIQCQVDSQVTMMFWYRQQPGQSLTLIATANQGSEATYESGFVIDKFPISRPNLTFSTLTVSNMSPEDSSIYLCSVGPSLHGYTFGSGTRLTVV.

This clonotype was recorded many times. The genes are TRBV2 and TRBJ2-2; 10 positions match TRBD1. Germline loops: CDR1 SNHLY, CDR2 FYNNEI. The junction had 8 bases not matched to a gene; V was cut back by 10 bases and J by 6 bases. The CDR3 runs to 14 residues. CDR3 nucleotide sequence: TGTGCCAACGCGGACAGGGGGTGGTCCGGGGAGCTGTTTTTT. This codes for CANADRGWSGELFF.

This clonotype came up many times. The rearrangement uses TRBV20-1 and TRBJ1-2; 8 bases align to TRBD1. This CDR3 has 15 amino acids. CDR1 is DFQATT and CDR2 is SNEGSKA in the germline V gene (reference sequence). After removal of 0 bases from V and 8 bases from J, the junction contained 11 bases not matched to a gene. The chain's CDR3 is CSAREDRAWVGGYTF. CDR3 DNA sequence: TGCAGTGCTAGAGAGGACAGGGCCTGGGTCGGGGGCTACACCTTC.

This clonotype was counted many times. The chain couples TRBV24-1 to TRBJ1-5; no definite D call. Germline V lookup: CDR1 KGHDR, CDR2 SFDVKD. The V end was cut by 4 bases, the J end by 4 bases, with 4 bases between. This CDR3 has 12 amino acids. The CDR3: CATSDPNQPQHF. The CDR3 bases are TGTGCCACCAGTGACCCAAATCAGCCCCAGCATTTT.

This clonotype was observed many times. The CDR3 DNA follows: TGTGCCAGCATGGCCAGGGCCGGGGGCTACACCTTC. Protein: CASMARAGGYTF. The chain has TRBV6-1 and TRBJ1-2; possible D gene TRBD1, 5 bases. The CDR3 contains 12 residues. The ends were cut back, 7 bases at V and 8 bases at J, with 14 bases in the middle. Per the germline V gene, CDR1 is MNHNS and CDR2 is SASEGT.

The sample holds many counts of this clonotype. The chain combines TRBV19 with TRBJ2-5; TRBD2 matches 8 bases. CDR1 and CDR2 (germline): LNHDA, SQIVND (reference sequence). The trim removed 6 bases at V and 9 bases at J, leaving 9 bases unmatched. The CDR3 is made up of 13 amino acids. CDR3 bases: TGTGCCAGTAGCACTAGCGGAGCACGGTCCCAGTACTTC. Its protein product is CASSTSGARSQYF. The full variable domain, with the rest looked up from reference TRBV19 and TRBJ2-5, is DGGITQSPKYLFRKEGQNVTLSCEQNLNHDAMYWYRQDPGQGLRLIYYSQIVNDFQKGDIAEGYSVSREKKESFPLTVTSAQKNPTAFYLCASSTSGARSQYFGPGTRLLVL.

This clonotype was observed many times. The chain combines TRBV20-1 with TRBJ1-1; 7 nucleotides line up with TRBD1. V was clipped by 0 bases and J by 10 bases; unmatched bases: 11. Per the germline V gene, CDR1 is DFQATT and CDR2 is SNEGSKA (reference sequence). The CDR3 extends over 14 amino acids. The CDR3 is CSARDEAGQAGAFF. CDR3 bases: TGCAGTGCTAGAGATGAGGCCGGACAGGCGGGAGCTTTCTTT.

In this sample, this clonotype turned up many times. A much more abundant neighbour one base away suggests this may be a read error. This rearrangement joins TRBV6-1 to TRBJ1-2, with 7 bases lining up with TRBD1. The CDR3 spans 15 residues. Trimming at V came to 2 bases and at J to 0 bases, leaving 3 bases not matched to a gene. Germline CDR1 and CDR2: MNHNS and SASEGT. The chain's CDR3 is CASSELTGSNYGYTF. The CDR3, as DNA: TGTGCCAGCAGTGAATTGACAGGGTCTAACTATGGCTACACCTTC.

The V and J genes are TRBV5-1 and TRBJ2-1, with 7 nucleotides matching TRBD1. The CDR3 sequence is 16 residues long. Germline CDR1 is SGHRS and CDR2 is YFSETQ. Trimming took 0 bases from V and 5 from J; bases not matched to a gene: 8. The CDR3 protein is CASSLVGGALNNEQFF. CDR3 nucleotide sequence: TGCGCCAGCAGCTTGGTAGGGGGCGCCTTAAACAATGAGCAGTTCTTC.

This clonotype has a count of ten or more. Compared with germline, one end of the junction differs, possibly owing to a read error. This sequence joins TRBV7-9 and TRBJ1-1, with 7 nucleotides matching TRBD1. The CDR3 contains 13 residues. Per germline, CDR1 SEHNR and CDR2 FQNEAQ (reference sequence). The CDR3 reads CASRLDQGGEAFF. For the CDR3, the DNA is TGTGCCAGCAGGTTAGATCAGGGGGGTGAAGCTTTCTTT.

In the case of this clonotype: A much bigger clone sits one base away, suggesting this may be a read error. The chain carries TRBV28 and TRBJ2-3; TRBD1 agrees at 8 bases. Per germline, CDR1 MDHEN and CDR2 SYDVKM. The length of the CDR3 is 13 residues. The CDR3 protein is CANQDRDTDKQYF. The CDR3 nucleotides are TGTGCCAATCAGGACAGGGACACAGATAAGCAGTATTTT.

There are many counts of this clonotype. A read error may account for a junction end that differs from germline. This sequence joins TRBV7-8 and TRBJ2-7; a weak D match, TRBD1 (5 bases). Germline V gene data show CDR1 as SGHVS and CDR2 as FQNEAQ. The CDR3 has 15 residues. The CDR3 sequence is CASRLESTGTYEQYF. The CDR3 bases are TGTGCCAGCAGGTTAGAAAGTACAGGAACCTACGAGCAGTACTTC.

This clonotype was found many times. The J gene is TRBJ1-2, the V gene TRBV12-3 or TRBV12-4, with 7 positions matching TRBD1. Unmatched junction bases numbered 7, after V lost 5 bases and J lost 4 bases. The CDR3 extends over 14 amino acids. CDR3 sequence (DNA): TGTGCCAGCAGTCAGACAGGGCACGGCTATGGCTACACCTTC. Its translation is CASSQTGHGYGYTF.

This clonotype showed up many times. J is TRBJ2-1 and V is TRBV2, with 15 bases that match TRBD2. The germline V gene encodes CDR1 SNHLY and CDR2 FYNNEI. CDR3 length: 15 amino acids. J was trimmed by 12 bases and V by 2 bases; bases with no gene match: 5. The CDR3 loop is CASSEKGLAGGRQFF. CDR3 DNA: TGTGCCAGCAGTGAAAAAGGACTAGCGGGGGGGCGGCAGTTCTTC.

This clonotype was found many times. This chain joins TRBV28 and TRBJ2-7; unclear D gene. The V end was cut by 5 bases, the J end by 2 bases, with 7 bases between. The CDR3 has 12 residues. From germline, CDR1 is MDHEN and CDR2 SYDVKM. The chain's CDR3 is CASSALPYEQYF. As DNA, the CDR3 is TGTGCCAGCAGTGCGCTTCCCTACGAGCAGTACTTC.

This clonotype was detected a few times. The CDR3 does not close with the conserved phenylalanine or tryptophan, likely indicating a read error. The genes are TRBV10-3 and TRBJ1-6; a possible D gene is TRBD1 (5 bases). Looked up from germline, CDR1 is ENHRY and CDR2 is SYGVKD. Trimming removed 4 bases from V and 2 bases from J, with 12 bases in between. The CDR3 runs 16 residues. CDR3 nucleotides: TGTGCCATCAGTGTTGGGGGAGAGACCTATAATTCACCCCTCCACCTT. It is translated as CAISVGGETYNSPLHL.

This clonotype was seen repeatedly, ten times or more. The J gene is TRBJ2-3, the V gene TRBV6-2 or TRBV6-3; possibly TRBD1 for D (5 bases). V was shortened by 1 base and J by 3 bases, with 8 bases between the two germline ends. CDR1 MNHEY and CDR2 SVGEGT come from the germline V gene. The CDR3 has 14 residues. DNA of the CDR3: TGTGCCAGCAGTTACTTGGGGCTGACAGATACGCAGTATTTT. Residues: CASSYLGLTDTQYF.

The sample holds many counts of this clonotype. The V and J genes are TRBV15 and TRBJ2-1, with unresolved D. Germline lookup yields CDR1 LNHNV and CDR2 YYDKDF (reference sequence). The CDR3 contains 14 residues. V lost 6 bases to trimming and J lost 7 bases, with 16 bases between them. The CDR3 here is CATRETILGNEQFF. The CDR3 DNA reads TGTGCCACCAGAGAGACCATCTTAGGGAATGAGCAGTTCTTC.

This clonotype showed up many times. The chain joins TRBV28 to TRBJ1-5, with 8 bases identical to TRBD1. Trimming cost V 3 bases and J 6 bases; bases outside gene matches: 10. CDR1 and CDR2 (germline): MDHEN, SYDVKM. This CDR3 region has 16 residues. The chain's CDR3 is CASSFQGQGVGQPQHF. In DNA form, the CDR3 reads TGTGCCAGCAGTTTCCAAGGACAGGGAGTGGGTCAGCCCCAGCATTTT.

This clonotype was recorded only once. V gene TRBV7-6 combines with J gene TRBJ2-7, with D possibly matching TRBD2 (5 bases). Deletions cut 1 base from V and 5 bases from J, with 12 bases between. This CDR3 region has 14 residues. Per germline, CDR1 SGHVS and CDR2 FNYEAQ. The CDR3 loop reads CASSLVGNGDEQYF. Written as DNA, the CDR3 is TGTGCCAGCAGCTTAGTCGGGAACGGCGACGAGCAGTACTTC. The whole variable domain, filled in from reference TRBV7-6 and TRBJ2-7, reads GAGVSQSPRYKVTKRGQDVALRCDPISGHVSLYWYRQALGQGPEFLTYFNYEAQQDKSGLPNDRFSAERPEGSISTLTIQRTEQRDSAMYRCASSLVGNGDEQYFGPGTRLTVT.

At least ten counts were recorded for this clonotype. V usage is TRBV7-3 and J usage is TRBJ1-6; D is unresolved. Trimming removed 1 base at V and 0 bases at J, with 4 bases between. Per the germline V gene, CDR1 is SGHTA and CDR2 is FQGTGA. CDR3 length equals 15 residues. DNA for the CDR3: TGTGCCAGCAGCTTAAGGCCCTCCTATAATTCACCCCTCCACTTT. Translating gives CASSLRPSYNSPLHF.

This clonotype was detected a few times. The CDR3 region is CASSQALGPDTQYF. CDR3 nucleotide sequence: TGTGCCAGCAGCCAGGCTTTAGGACCTGATACGCAGTATTTT. The rearrangement links TRBV3-1 to TRBJ2-3; D uncertain. The CDR3 totals 14 residues. The V end lost 3 bases, the J end lost 6 bases, and 13 bases lay between the germline ends. CDR1 LGHDT and CDR2 YNNKEL come from the germline V gene (reference sequence).